This TCR beta chain was recovered during a study of identical twins. One entry per CDR3 protein results from TCRdb running MiXCR on the 5' RACE reads. The data hold about 530,000 distinct CDR3 sequences, with 12% to 15% observed a single time. The germline V gene has CDR1 SNHLY and CDR2 FYNNEI. V was cut by 0 bases and J by 4 bases, with 16 bases left in between. CDR3 length equals 16 residues. The sample was also linked to a second study, of yellow fever vaccine responses in identical twins. That study reports: Twins showed a vaccine T cell response that reportedly seemed partly convergent, partly personalized.

This TCR was sampled from a woman aged 18-29 years in good health. The sequenced sample was CD4+ T cells sorted from blood. The chain couples TRBV2 to TRBJ2-7; a weak D match, TRBD2 (5 bases). CDR3 in DNA: TGTGCCAGCAGTGAAGCGCGGCTAGCTGAAGTTTACGAGCAGTACTTC. Residues: CASSEARLAEVYEQYF.